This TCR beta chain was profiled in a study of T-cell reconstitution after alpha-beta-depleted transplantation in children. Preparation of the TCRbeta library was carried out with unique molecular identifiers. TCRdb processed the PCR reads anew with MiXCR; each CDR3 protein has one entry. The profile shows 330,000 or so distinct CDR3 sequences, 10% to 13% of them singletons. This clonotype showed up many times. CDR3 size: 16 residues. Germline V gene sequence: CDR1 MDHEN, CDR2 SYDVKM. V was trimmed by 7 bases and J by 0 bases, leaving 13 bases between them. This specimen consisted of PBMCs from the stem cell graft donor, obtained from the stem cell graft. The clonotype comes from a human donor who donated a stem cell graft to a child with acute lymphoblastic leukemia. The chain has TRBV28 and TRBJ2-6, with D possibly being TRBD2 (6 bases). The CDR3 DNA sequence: TGTGCCAGCACCATTAGGAGGGGCTCTGGGGCCAACGTCCTGACTTTC. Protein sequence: CASTIRRGSGANVLTF.